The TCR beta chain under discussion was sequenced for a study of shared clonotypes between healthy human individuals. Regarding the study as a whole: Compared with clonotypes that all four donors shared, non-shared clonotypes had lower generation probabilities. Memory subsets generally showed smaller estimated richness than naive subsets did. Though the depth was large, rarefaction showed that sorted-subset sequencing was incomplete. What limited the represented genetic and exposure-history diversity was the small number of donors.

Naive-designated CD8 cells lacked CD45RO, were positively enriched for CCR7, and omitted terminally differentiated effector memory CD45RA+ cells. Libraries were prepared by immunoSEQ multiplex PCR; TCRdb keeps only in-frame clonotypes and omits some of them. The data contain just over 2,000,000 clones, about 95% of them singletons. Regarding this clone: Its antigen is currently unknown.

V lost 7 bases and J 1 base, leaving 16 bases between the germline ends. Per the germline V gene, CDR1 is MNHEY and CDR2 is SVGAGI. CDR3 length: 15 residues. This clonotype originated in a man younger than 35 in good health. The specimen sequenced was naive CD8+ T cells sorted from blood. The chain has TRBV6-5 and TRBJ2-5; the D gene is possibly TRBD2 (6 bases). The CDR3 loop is CASISGMGGQETQYF. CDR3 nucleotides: TGTGCCAGCATTTCAGGGATGGGGGGCCAAGAGACCCAGTACTTC.